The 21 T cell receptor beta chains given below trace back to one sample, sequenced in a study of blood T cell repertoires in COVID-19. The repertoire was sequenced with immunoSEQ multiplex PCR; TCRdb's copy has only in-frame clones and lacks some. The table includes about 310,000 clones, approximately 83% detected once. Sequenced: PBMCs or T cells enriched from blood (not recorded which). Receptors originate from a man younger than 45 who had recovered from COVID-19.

CDR3: CATSDLRTRNSPLHF. The CDR3, as DNA: TGTGCCACCAGCGACCTCAGGACACGTAATTCACCCCTCCACTTT. The chain has TRBV15 and TRBJ1-6, with D possibly TRBD1 on 5 matching bases. Trimming shortened V by 5 bases and J by 6 bases, and 14 bases separated the two germline ends. The CDR3 covers 15 residues. Germline V CDR1 and CDR2: LNHNV, YYDKDF (reference sequence).

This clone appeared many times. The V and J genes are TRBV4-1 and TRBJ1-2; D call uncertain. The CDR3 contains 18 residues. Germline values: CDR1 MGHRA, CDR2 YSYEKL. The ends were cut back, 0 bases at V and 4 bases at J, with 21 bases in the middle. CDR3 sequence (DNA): TGCGCCAGCAGCCAAGATAACGGAGTATTGGGGAGGATCTATGGCTACACCTTC. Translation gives CASSQDNGVLGRIYGYTF.

The CDR3 nucleotides read TGTGCTAGTGGGTGCCTGGATGGGACTCTTCTAGGAGACGAGCAGTACTTC. It specifies CASGCLDGTLLGDEQYF. The V call is TRBV12-5, the J call TRBJ2-7, with D possibly TRBD2 on 6 matching bases. CDR3 length equals 17 residues. V lost 6 bases, J lost 5 bases, and 26 bases lay in between. Germline V gene lookup returns CDR1 LGHNT and CDR2 FRNRAP.

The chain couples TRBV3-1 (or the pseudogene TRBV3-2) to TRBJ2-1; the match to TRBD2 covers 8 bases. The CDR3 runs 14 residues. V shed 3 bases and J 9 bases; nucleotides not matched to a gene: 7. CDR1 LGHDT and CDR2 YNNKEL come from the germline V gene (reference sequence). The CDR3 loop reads CASSQVGGAGEQFF. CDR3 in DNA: TGTGCCAGCAGCCAGGTCGGGGGGGCCGGTGAGCAGTTCTTC.

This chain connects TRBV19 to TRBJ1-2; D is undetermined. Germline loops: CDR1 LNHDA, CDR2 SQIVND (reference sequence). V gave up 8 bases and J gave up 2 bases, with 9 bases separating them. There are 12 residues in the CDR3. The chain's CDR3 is CASRSQNYGYTF. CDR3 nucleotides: TGTGCCAGTCGGTCGCAAAACTATGGCTACACCTTC.

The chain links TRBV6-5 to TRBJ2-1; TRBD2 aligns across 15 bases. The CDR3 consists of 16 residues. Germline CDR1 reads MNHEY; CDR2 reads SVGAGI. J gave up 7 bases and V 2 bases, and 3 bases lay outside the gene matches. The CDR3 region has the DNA TGTGCCAGCAGTTACCGGACTAGCGGGGGGGCGAATGAGCAGTTCTTC. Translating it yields CASSYRTSGGANEQFF.

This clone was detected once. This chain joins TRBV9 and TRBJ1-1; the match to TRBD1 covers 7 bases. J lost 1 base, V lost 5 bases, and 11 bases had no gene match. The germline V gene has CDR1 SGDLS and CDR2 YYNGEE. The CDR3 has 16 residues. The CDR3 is CASSTGQAAPNTEAFF. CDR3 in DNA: TGTGCCAGCAGTACCGGACAGGCGGCACCGAACACTGAAGCTTTCTTT.

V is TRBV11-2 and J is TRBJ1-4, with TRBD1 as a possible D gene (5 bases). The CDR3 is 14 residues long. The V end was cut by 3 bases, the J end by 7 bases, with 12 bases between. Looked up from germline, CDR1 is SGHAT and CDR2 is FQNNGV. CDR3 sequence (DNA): TGTGCCAGCAGCTTGCGGGGGTGGGGTGAAAAACTGTTTTTT. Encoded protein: CASSLRGWGEKLFF. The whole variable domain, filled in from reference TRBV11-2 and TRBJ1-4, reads EAGVAQSPRYKIIEKRQSVAFWCNPISGHATLYWYQQILGQGPKLLIQFQNNGVVDDSQLPKDRFSAERLKGVDSTLKIQPAKLEDSAVYLCASSLRGWGEKLFFGSGTQLSVL.

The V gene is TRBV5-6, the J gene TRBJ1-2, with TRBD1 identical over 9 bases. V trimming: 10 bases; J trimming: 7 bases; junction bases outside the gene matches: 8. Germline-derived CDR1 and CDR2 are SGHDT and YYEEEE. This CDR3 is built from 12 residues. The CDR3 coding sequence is TGTGCCTTGGCCGGGACAGGGCTTGGCTACACCTTC. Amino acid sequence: CALAGTGLGYTF.

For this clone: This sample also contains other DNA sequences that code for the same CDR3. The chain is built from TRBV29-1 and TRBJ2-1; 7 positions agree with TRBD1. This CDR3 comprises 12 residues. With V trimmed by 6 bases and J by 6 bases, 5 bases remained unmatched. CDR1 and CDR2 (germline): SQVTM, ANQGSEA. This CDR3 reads CSVVPGGNEQFF. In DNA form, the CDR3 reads TGCAGCGTCGTCCCAGGGGGCAATGAGCAGTTCTTC.

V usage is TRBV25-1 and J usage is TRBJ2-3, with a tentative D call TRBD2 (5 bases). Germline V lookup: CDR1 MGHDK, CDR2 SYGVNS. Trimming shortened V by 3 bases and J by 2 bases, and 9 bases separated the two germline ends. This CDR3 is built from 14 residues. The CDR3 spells CASSDGGYTDTQYF. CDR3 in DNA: TGTGCCAGCAGTGATGGAGGCTACACAGATACGCAGTATTTT.

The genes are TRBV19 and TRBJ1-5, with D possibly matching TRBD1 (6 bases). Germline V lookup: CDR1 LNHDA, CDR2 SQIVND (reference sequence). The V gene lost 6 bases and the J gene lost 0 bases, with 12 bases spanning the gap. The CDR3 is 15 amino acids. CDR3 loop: CASSTYRDSNQPQHF. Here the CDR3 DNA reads TGTGCCAGTAGCACTTACAGGGATAGCAATCAGCCCCAGCATTTT.

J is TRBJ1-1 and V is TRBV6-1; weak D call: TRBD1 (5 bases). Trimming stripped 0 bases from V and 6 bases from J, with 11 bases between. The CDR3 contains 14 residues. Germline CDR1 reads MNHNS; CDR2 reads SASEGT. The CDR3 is CASSEAGGWAEAFF. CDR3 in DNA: TGTGCCAGCAGTGAAGCGGGGGGATGGGCTGAAGCTTTCTTT.

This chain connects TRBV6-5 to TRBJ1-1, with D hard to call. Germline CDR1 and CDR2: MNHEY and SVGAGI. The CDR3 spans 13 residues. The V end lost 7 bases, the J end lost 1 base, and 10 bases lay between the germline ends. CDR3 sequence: CASKNSANTEAFF. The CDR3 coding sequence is TGTGCCAGCAAAAACAGTGCGAACACTGAAGCTTTCTTT.

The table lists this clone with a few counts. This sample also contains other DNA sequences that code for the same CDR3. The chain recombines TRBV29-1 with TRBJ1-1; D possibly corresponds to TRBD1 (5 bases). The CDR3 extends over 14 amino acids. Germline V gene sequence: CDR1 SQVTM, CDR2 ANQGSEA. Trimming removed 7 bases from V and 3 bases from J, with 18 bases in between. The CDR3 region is CSARVAGGDTEAFF. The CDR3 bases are TGCAGCGCCCGGGTGGCAGGAGGGGACACTGAAGCTTTCTTT. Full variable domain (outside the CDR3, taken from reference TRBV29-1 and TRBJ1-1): SAVISQKPSRDICQRGTSLTIQCQVDSQVTMMFWYRQQPGQSLTLIATANQGSEATYESGFVIDKFPISRPNLTFSTLTVSNMSPEDSSIYLCSARVAGGDTEAFFGQGTRLTVV.

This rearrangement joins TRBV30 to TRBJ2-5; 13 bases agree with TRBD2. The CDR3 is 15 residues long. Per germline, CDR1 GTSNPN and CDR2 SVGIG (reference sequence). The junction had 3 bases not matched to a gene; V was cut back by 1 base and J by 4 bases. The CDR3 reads CAWSAGLAGAETQYF. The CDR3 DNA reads TGTGCCTGGAGTGCAGGACTAGCGGGGGCAGAGACCCAGTACTTC.

The CDR3: CASSTSGTENTEAFF. DNA for the CDR3: TGTGCCAGTAGTACCTCCGGGACAGAGAACACTGAAGCTTTCTTT. The rearrangement joins TRBV19 to TRBJ1-1; 7 bases align to TRBD1. The germline gives CDR1 LNHDA, CDR2 SQIVND (reference sequence). There are 15 residues in the CDR3. Trimming removed 4 bases from V and 1 base from J; junction bases left unmatched: 6.

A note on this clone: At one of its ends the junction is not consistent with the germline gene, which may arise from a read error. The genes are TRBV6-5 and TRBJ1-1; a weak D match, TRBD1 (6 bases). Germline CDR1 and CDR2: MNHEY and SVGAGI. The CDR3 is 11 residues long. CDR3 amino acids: CASRLGTSIAF. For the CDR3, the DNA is TGTGCCAGCAGGCTCGGGACATCTATCGCTTTT.

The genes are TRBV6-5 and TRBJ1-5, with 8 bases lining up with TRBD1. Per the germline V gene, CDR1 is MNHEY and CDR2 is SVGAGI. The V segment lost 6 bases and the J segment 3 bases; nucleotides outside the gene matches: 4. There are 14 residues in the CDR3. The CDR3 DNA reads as TGTGCCAGCAGACAGGGACAGGTCAATCAGCCCCAGCATTTT. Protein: CASRQGQVNQPQHF.

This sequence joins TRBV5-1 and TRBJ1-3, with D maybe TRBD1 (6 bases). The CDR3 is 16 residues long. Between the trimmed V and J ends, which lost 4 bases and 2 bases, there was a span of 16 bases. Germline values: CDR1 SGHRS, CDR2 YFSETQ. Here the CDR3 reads CASSLTTGLAGNTIYF. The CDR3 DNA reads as TGCGCCAGCAGCCTTACAACAGGGTTGGCTGGAAACACCATATATTTT.

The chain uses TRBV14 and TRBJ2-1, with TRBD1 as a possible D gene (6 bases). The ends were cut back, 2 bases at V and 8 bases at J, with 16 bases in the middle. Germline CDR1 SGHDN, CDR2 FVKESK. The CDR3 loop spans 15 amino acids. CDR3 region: CASSQLELTGHEQFF. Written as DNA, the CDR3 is TGTGCCAGCAGCCAACTCGAGCTGACAGGTCATGAGCAGTTCTTC. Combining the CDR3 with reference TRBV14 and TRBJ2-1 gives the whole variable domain EAGVTQFPSHSVIEKGQTVTLRCDPISGHDNLYWYRRVMGKEIKFLLHFVKESKQDESGMPNNRFLAERTGGTYSTLKVQPAELEDSGVYFCASSQLELTGHEQFFGPGTRLTVL.